Included here is one T cell receptor beta chain sequence, with context. Antigen: not known. The source of the sample is a study of OX40 agonist ivuxolimab in advanced cancers. Method: immunoSEQ multiplex PCR; TCRdb's copy keeps in-frame clones and lacks some. In the table there are about 93,000 clones, about 90% of which are singletons. This CDR3 has 12 amino acids. Germline CDR1 is SNHLY and CDR2 is FYNNEI. The V end was cut by 6 bases, the J end by 5 bases, with 10 bases between. Regarding the study as a whole: CD8+ T cells were the subset that, on average, had more expanded clones than CD4+.

This TCR derives from an adult with an advanced solid tumor such as melanoma, head and neck, liver or kidney cancer. This chain joins TRBV2 and TRBJ2-5; D is ambiguous. The specimen comprised CD4+ or CD8+ T cells sorted from blood, sampled in a trial of the OX40 agonist ivuxolimab. CDR3 in amino acids: CASSPVEETQYF. CDR3 DNA sequence: TGTGCCAGCAGCCCAGTTGAGGAGACCCAGTACTTC.